A selection of T cell receptor beta chains follows, all from one sample in a study of shared clonotypes between healthy human individuals. TCRdb's copy holds only in-frame clones and misses some; the assay was immunoSEQ multiplex PCR. The repertoire holds some 700,000 clones, with 90% as singletons. The source material was memory CD8+ T cells from PBMCs. The source of these receptors is a man between 18 and 35 years old in good health. Some clones in this sample may be carry-over from other donors' samples. Both conserved end residues are part of each CDR3. Each record gives: V gene, J gene, clone size, D gene, CDR3 DNA, CDR3 protein. The D gene is left open where the match is weak. Not all rows give a size; the values are once, few, many and, for expanded clones, a class.

TRBV28,TRBJ2-7,.,.,TGTGCCAGCAGTGCCCCTCGAGGGGTTTCTTCGCTTGGCGAGCAGTACTTC,CASSAPRGVSSLGEQYF
TRBV7-8,TRBJ1-5,.,.,TGTGCCAGCAGCTTAAACAGCGGGCCCAATCAGCCCCAGCATTTT,CASSLNSGPNQPQHF
TRBV4-1,TRBJ2-5,.,.,TGCGCCAGCAGCCAAGAGTTGAACGTTCTGACCCAGTACTTC,CASSQELNVLTQYF
TRBV13,TRBJ2-2,.,.,TGTGCCAGCAGCTATAGTCGAGCCGGGGAGCTGTTTTTT,CASSYSRAGELFF
TRBV28,TRBJ2-7,.,.,TGTGCCAGCAGTCCGGGGACCTACGAGCAGTACTTC,CASSPGTYEQYF
TRBV27,TRBJ2-7,once,.,TGTGCCAGCACCCCCGCCAGCGACTCCTACGAGCAGTACTTC,CASTPASDSYEQYF
TRBV5-1,TRBJ2-7,.,.,TGCGCCAGCAGCTTGGTGGCCTATGGCTACGAGCAGTACTTC,CASSLVAYGYEQYF
TRBV28,TRBJ2-1,.,.,TGTGCCAGCAGTCCCACCGTCTACAATGAGCAGTTCTTC,CASSPTVYNEQFF
TRBV7-2,TRBJ2-1,once,.,TGTGCCAGCAGCTTAATGGGGACCAACAATGAGCAGTTCTTC,CASSLMGTNNEQFF
TRBV10-2,TRBJ1-1,.,TRBD1,TGCGCCAGCAGTGAGTATTCAGGGGGGACTGAAGCTTTCTTT,CASSEYSGGTEAFF
TRBV19,TRBJ1-2,.,.,TGTGCCAGTAGTATTTGGGGGAGCGGAGGCTATGGCTACACCTTC,CASSIWGSGGYGYTF
TRBV27,TRBJ2-1,.,.,TGTGCCAGCAGTTTAGAGGAAGAAAATGAGCAGTTCTTC,CASSLEEENEQFF
TRBV6-5,TRBJ1-1,once,TRBD1,TGTGCCAGCAGTTACGGGACAGGGAACACTGAAGCTTTCTTT,CASSYGTGNTEAFF
TRBV6-1,TRBJ2-3,once,.,TGTGCCAGCATTTACGGTTATACGCAGTATTTT,CASIYGYTQYF
TRBV6-6,TRBJ1-2,.,TRBD1,TGTGCCAGCAGTTACGACAGGACAGGGGACGGCTACACCTTC,CASSYDRTGDGYTF
TRBV6-5,TRBJ2-2,.,.,TGTGCCAGCAGTTACGAGCCGACCACCGGGGAGCTGTTTTTT,CASSYEPTTGELFF
TRBV9,TRBJ2-3,.,TRBD2,TGTGCCAGCAGCGTAGTAGGCGGGAGGGCTGGGGGCACAGATACGCAGTATTTT,CASSVVGGRAGGTDTQYF
TRBV6-6,TRBJ1-1,.,.,TGTGCCAGCAGGCTTTATAATGAAGCTTTCTTT,CASRLYNEAFF
TRBV7-9,TRBJ1-2,.,.,TGTGCCAGCAGCTCACATGGCTACACCTTC,CASSSHGYTF
TRBV2,TRBJ1-5,few,.,TGTGCCAGCAGTGTGTTGGGACATAGCAATCAGCCCCAGCATTTT,CASSVLGHSNQPQHF
TRBV7-9,TRBJ1-4,once,.,TGTGCCAGCAGCCAAACTGGGAGAGGTAATGAAAAACTGTTTTTT,CASSQTGRGNEKLFF
TRBV4-3,TRBJ2-5,once,.,TGCGCCAGCAGCCAAGGAAGCGGGTACCAAGAGACCCAGTACTTC,CASSQGSGYQETQYF
TRBV5-1,TRBJ1-1,.,.,TGCGCCAGCAGCTTGGCCCCCAACACTGAAGCTTTCTTT,CASSLAPNTEAFF
TRBV7-9,TRBJ2-1,.,.,TGTGCCAGCAGCCCGGGGGCCGTCCCTTACAATGAGCAGTTCTTC,CASSPGAVPYNEQFF
TRBV9,TRBJ2-7,.,TRBD2,TGTGCCAGCAGCGTAGACAGCGGGACGGCCTACGAGCAGTACTTC,CASSVDSGTAYEQYF
TRBV30,TRBJ2-7,.,.,TGTGCCTTTTGGGAGGAGGGCTACGAGCAGTACTTC,CAFWEEGYEQYF
TRBV19,TRBJ1-1,.,.,TGTGCCAGTAGTTTTGGGCGGGACACTGAAGCTTTCTTT,CASSFGRDTEAFF
TRBV2,TRBJ2-5,.,.,TGTGCCAGCAGTGGAGGCACTAGCCCCCAGAGGGAGACCCAGTACTTC,CASSGGTSPQRETQYF
TRBV10-2,TRBJ2-2,.,.,TGCGCCAGCAGTGCTTCGGTCGGGGAGCTGTTTTTT,CASSASVGELFF
TRBV7-9,TRBJ1-2,.,TRBD1,TGTGCCAGCAGCTCAGCTGGGGACAGGGGTAACTATGGCTACACCTTC,CASSSAGDRGNYGYTF
TRBV28,TRBJ2-7,few,TRBD1,TGTGCCAGCAGTTTCGGGACAGGGGTCTCCTACGAGCAGTACTTC,CASSFGTGVSYEQYF
TRBV6-1,TRBJ1-2,.,.,TGTGCCAGCAGTGTTCGTGGGTTCGATGGCTACACCTTC,CASSVRGFDGYTF
TRBV7-9,TRBJ1-1,.,.,TGTGCCAGCAACCCCATTAGGGGGGATATGAACACTGAAGCTTTCTTT,CASNPIRGDMNTEAFF
TRBV7-8,TRBJ1-5,.,.,TGTGCCAGCAGCTTAGCGATGGTGGGGGCGCGAAATCAGCCCCAGCATTTT,CASSLAMVGARNQPQHF
TRBV2,TRBJ1-3,.,.,TGTGCCAGCAGTGAATACAGGGATTACTCTGGAAACACCATATATTTT,CASSEYRDYSGNTIYF
TRBV9,TRBJ1-2,.,.,TGTGCCAGCAGCGTGGGGACATATGGCTACACCTTC,CASSVGTYGYTF
TRBV30,TRBJ2-1,.,.,TGTGCCTGGACGAAGGGGACAAATGAGCAGTTCTTC,CAWTKGTNEQFF
TRBV4-1,TRBJ2-2,.,.,TGCGCCAGCAGCCCGGGGCGGGGATACGAAAATACGAACACCGGGGAGCTGTTTTTT,CASSPGRGYENTNTGELFF
TRBV30,TRBJ2-1,.,.,TGTGCCTGGAGCCAGACTAGGACAGACAATGAGCAGTTCTTC,CAWSQTRTDNEQFF
TRBV5-4,TRBJ2-7,.,.,TGTGCCAGCAGCTTGGAAGGTTCGGTCGAGCAGTACTTC,CASSLEGSVEQYF
TRBV28,TRBJ2-5,.,.,TGTGCCAGCAGCTACCCCAGGGGTGGGGAGACCCAGTACTTC,CASSYPRGGETQYF
TRBV11-2,TRBJ2-5,.,TRBD1,TGTGCCAGCAGCTTGTTCAGGGGGCAAGAGACCCAGTACTTC,CASSLFRGQETQYF
TRBV2,TRBJ1-4,.,TRBD1,TGTGCCAGTATCGGGTCCGACAGGGTTTTAGAAAAACTGTTTTTT,CASIGSDRVLEKLFF
TRBV28,TRBJ2-7,.,.,TGTGCCAGCAGCCGCGGGACTTCACCCTACGAGCAGTACTTC,CASSRGTSPYEQYF
TRBV29-1,TRBJ2-1,.,.,TGCAGCGTTAAAATAGCGAACAATGAGCAGTTCTTC,CSVKIANNEQFF
TRBV29-1,TRBJ1-2,.,.,TGCAGCGTCACCAGGCAGGTCTATGGCTACACCTTC,CSVTRQVYGYTF
TRBV6-1,TRBJ1-4,.,.,TGTGCCAGCAGTGATACAGGCGGAGAGGAAAAACTGTTTTTT,CASSDTGGEEKLFF
TRBV5-5,TRBJ1-2,.,.,TGTGCCAGCAGCAAGACGGAGGGGGAGAACTATGGCTACACCTTC,CASSKTEGENYGYTF
TRBV7-9,TRBJ1-4,.,.,TGTGCCAGCAGCTTAGGGAAGACCCGCCGGGATGAAAAACTGTTTTTT,CASSLGKTRRDEKLFF
TRBV28,TRBJ1-1,.,.,TGTGCCAGCAGTTGGACAACGGGAGAAGCTTTCTTT,CASSWTTGEAFF
TRBV9,TRBJ2-7,.,.,TGTGCCAGCAGCTCGAGCGGGTGGTACGAGCAGTACTTC,CASSSSGWYEQYF